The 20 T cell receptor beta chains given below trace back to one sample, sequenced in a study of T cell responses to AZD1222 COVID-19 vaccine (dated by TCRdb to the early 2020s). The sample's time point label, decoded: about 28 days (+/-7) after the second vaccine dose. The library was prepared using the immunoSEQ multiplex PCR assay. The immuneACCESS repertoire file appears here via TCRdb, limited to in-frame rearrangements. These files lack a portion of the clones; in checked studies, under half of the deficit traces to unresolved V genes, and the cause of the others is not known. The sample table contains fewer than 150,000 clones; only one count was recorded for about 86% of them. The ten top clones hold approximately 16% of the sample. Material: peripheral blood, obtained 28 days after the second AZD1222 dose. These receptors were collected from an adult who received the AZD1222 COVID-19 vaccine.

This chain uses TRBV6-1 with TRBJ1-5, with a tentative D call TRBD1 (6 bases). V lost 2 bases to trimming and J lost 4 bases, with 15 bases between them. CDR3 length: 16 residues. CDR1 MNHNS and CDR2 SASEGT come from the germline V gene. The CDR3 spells CASSEQQGLLNQPQHF. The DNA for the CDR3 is TGTGCCAGCAGTGAACAACAGGGCTTACTGAATCAGCCCCAGCATTTT.

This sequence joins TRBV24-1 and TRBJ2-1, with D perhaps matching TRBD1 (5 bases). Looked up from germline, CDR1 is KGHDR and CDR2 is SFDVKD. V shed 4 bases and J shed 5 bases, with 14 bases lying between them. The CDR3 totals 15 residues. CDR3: CATSEGRVMDNEQFF. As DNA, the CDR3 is TGTGCCACCAGTGAAGGCAGGGTGATGGACAATGAGCAGTTCTTC.

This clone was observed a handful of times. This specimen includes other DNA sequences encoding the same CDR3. The CDR3 bases are TGTGCCAGCAGCCGAGGACGGGAAACTGAAGCTTTCTTT. It specifies CASSRGRETEAFF. V and J are TRBV3-1 (or the pseudogene TRBV3-2) and TRBJ1-1; D gene ambiguous. V lost 4 bases and J lost 5, with 11 bases in between. Germline V gene sequence: CDR1 LGHDT, CDR2 YNNKEL (reference sequence). The length of the CDR3 is 13 residues.

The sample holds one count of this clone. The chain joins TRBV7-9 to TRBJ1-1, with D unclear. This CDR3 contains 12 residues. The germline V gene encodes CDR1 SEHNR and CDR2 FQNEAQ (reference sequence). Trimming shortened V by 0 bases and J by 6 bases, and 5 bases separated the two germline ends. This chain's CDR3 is CASSLAGAEAFF. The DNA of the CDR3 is TGTGCCAGCAGCTTAGCCGGGGCTGAAGCTTTCTTT.

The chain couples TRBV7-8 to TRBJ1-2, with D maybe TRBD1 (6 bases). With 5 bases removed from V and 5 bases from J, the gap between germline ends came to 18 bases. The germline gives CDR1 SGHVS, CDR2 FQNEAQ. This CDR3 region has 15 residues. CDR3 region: CASSPRQGPLYGYTF. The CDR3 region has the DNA TGTGCCAGCAGCCCCCGGCAGGGGCCTCTTTATGGCTACACCTTC.

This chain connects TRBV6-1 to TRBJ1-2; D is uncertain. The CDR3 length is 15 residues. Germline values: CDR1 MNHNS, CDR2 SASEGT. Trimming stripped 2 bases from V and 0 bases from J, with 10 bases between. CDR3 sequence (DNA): TGTGCCAGCAGTGAACGAAGGAATGCTAACTATGGCTACACCTTC. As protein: CASSERRNANYGYTF.

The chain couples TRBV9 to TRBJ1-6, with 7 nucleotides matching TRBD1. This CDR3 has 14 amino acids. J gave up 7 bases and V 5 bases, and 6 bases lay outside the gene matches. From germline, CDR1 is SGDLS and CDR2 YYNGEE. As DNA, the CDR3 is TGTGCCAGCAGTGTTTACAGGGGAAATTCACCCCTCCACTTT. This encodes CASSVYRGNSPLHF.

CDR3 loop: CASSIAENNYNEQFF. CDR3 nucleotide sequence: TGTGCCAGCAGTATAGCGGAGAACAATTACAATGAGCAGTTCTTC. The rearrangement uses TRBV27 and TRBJ2-1; TRBD2 is a possible D gene (6 bases). CDR3 length: 15 residues. Trimming removed 5 bases from V and 4 bases from J, with 15 bases in between. Germline loops: CDR1 MNHEY, CDR2 SMNVEV (reference sequence).

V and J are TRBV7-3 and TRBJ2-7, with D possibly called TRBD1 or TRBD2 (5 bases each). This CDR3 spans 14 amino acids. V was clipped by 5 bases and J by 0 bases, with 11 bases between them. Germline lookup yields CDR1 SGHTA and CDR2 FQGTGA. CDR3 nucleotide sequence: TGTGCCAGCAGCCGGGACCCAAGCTCCTACGAGCAGTACTTC. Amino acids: CASSRDPSSYEQYF.

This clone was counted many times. DNA of the CDR3: TGCGCCAGCAGCTTTGACACGGGCAATTCACCCCTCCACTTT. Amino acids: CASSFDTGNSPLHF. This chain connects TRBV5-1 to TRBJ1-6; no reliable D call. The germline CDR1 and CDR2 sequences are SGHRS and YFSETQ. The V and J ends lost 2 bases and 7 bases respectively, with 10 bases between them. There are 14 residues in the CDR3.

Written as DNA, the CDR3 is TGTGCCAGCCGGAGGGGACAGATGATCAATTCACCCCTCCACTTT. This translates into CASRRGQMINSPLHF. This chain joins TRBV19 and TRBJ1-6; 7 nucleotides agree with TRBD1. The V segment lost 9 bases and the J segment 7 bases; nucleotides outside the gene matches: 12. This CDR3 region has 15 residues. Germline V gene sequence: CDR1 LNHDA, CDR2 SQIVND (reference sequence).

The CDR3 spells CASSLFQQGARGGYTF. The DNA of the CDR3 is TGTGCCAGCAGCTTATTTCAGCAGGGGGCGCGGGGCGGCTACACCTTC. This chain links TRBV7-2 with TRBJ1-2, with 8 bases fitting TRBD1. From germline, CDR1 is SGHTA and CDR2 FQGNSA. CDR3 length equals 16 residues. The V segment lost 2 bases and the J segment 8 bases; nucleotides outside the gene matches: 13.

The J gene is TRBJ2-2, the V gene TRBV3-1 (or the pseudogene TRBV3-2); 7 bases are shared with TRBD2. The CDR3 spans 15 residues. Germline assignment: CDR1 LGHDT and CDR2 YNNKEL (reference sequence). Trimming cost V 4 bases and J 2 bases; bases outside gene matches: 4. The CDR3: CASSPRDYNTGELFF. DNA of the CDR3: TGTGCCAGCAGCCCCCGGGACTACAACACCGGGGAGCTGTTTTTT.

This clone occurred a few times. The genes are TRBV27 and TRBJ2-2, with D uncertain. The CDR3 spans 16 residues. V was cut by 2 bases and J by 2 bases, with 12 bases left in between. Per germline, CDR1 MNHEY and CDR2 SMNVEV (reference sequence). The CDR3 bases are TGTGCCAGCAGTTTAGGGTCGACCGCTAACACCGGGGAGCTGTTTTTT. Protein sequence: CASSLGSTANTGELFF.

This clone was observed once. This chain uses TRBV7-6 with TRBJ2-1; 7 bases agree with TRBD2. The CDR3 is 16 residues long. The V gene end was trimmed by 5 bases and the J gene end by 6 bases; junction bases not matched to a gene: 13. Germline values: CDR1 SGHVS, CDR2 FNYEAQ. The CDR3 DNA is TGTGCCAGCAGCATCCAACTAGCGATTCGTGTCAATGAGCAGTTCTTC. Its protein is CASSIQLAIRVNEQFF.

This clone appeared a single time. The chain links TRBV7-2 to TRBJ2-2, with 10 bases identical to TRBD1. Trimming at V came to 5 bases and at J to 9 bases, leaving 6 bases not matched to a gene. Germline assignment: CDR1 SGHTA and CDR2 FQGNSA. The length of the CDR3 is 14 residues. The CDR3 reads CASSPRDRGWELFF. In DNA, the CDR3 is TGTGCCAGCAGCCCGAGGGACAGGGGATGGGAGCTGTTTTTT.

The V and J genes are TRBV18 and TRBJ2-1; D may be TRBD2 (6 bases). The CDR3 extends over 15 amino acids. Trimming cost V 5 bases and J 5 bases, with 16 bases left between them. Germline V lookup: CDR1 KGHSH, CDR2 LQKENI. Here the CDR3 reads CASSGPGTQNNEQFF. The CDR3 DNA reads TGTGCCAGCTCAGGACCCGGGACTCAAAACAATGAGCAGTTCTTC. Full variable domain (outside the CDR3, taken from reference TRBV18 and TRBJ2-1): NAGVMQNPRHLVRRRGQEARLRCSPMKGHSHVYWYRQLPEEGLKFMVYLQKENIIDESGMPKERFSAEFPKEGPSILRIQQVVRGDSAAYFCASSGPGTQNNEQFFGPGTRLTVL.

CDR3 nucleotides: TGTGCCAGCAGTGAACGCGGAGCCCCCTACGAGCAGTACTTC. It specifies CASSERGAPYEQYF. The chain recombines TRBV6-1 with TRBJ2-7; D ambiguous. Germline CDR1 MNHNS, CDR2 SASEGT. CDR3 length: 14 residues. V lost 2 bases, J lost 2 bases, and 10 bases lay in between.

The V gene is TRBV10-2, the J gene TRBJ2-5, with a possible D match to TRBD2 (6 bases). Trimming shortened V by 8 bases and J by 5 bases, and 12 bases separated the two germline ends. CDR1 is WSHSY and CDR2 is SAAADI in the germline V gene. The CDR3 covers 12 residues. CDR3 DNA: TGCGCCAGCCGTAGCGGAGGGGAGACCCAGTACTTC. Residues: CASRSGGETQYF.

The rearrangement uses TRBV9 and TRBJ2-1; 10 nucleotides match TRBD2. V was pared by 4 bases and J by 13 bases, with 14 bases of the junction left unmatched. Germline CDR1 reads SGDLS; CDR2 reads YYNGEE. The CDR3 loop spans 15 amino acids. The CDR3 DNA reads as TGTGCCAGCAGCCGCCTAGCGGGAGCTCCCCCTGGTCAGTTCTTC. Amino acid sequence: CASSRLAGAPPGQFF.